This T cell receptor (beta chain) comes out of a study of shared clonotypes between healthy human individuals. Across the study: Donors had three CD4 naive, three CD4 memory, two CD8 naive and one CD8 memory plate apiece. The study, taken as a whole, reports: About 5% of naive CD4 clonotypes were shared across a few donors.

Donation came from healthy HIV-negative adults that had no recent acute infections or vaccinations. The V end was cut by 6 bases, the J end by 7 bases, with 24 bases between. The CDR3 totals 17 residues. Germline V gene data show CDR1 as MNHEY and CDR2 as SMNVEV (reference sequence). The protocol was immunoSEQ multiplex PCR, while the TCRdb copy is restricted to in-frame clones and leaves out a portion. This table has a few hundred thousand clones, around 90% appearing once. On this clone: The antigen is unknown.

This sequence joins TRBV27 and TRBJ1-4, with a possible D match to TRBD1 (6 bases). This sequence was found in a man aged 18 to 30 in good health. The sample taken for sequencing was memory CD8+ T cells sorted from blood. Subset denoted: CD45RO+ cells pooled with CCR7-negative TemRA cells. The CDR3 reads CASSLDISRGVGEKLFF. CDR3 coding DNA: TGTGCCAGCAGCCTAGACATCTCCAGGGGCGTCGGTGAAAAACTGTTTTTT.